A single sample is the source of the 11 T cell receptor beta chains below, sequenced in a study of blood T cell repertoires in COVID-19. Sequenced by immunoSEQ multiplex PCR; TCRdb stores in-frame clones only, minus some. The sample shows hundreds of thousands of clones, nearly 90% of them seen only once. Sequencing was performed on peripheral blood. The receptors were sampled from a young man with active or convalescent COVID-19.

The chain uses TRBV15 and TRBJ2-6; possibly TRBD2 for D (5 bases). Between the trimmed V and J ends, which lost 1 base and 1 base, there was a span of 11 bases. Germline values: CDR1 LNHNV, CDR2 YYDKDF (reference sequence). The CDR3 totals 17 residues. This CDR3 reads CATSRGVGSSGANVLTF. CDR3 nucleotide sequence: TGTGCCACCAGCAGAGGGGTAGGGAGTTCTGGGGCCAACGTCCTGACTTTC.

This rearrangement joins TRBV7-6 to TRBJ1-2; 7 nucleotides line up with TRBD1. Germline CDR1 SGHVS, CDR2 FNYEAQ. This CDR3 has 13 amino acids. V was pared by 5 bases and J by 4 bases, with 4 bases of the junction left unmatched. This chain's CDR3 is CASSPGQLYGYTF. In DNA, the CDR3 is TGTGCCAGCAGCCCGGGACAGCTCTATGGCTACACCTTC.

The chain uses TRBV5-1 and TRBJ1-1; D is uncertain. Germline CDR1 and CDR2: SGHRS and YFSETQ. The CDR3 totals 15 residues. Between the trimmed V and J ends, which lost 3 bases and 0 bases, there was a span of 12 bases. CDR3 protein: CASSSWLGVNTEAFF. CDR3 DNA: TGCGCCAGCAGCTCTTGGCTCGGGGTGAACACTGAAGCTTTCTTT.

The CDR3 DNA sequence: TGTGCCAGCAGGTCCACCGGGAGTACTAACTATGGCTACACCTTC. This codes for CASRSTGSTNYGYTF. The chain uses TRBV27 and TRBJ1-2; D gene uncertain. Trimming removed 6 bases from V and 0 bases from J, with 14 bases in between. CDR3 length: 15 residues. Germline CDR1 is MNHEY and CDR2 is SMNVEV (reference sequence).

CDR3 sequence (DNA): TGTGCCAGTACCGGGACAGCTAACTATGGCTACACCTTC. Translation: CASTGTANYGYTF. The chain carries TRBV19 and TRBJ1-2, with 7 bases matching TRBD1. Germline V gene lookup returns CDR1 LNHDA and CDR2 SQIVND (reference sequence). The CDR3 is made up of 13 amino acids. Trimming at V came to 7 bases and at J to 0 bases, leaving 2 bases not matched to a gene.

V and J are TRBV7-6 and TRBJ2-3; the match to TRBD2 covers 7 bases. The ends lost 5 bases at V and 1 base at J; junction bases unmatched: 9. The CDR3 is 16 amino acids. Germline assignment: CDR1 SGHVS and CDR2 FNYEAQ. In DNA, the CDR3 is TGTGCCAGCAGCAGGTCGGGGGGTCCGGGCACAGATACGCAGTATTTT. This sequence encodes CASSRSGGPGTDTQYF.

The V and J genes are TRBV7-9 and TRBJ2-1; tentative D call: TRBD1 (6 bases). The CDR3 runs 15 residues. Trimming stripped 3 bases from V and 10 bases from J, with 19 bases between. The germline CDR1 and CDR2 sequences are SEHNR and FQNEAQ (reference sequence). The CDR3 sequence is CASSLVGHLTGEQFF. The CDR3 DNA reads TGTGCCAGCAGCTTGGTCGGCCACCTCACAGGGGAGCAGTTCTTC.

This clone was seen only a few times. Other DNA sequences within the sample encode an identical CDR3. CDR3 DNA: TGTGCCAGCAGAGACAGGGGTTACGAGCAGTACTTC. Translation: CASRDRGYEQYF. The chain has TRBV2 and TRBJ2-7, with 8 bases matching TRBD1. CDR1 is SNHLY, CDR2 FYNNEI, per germline. Unmatched junction bases numbered 2, after V lost 6 bases and J lost 4 bases. The CDR3 length is 12 residues. The entire variable domain, with the rest obtained from reference TRBV2 and TRBJ2-7, is as follows: EPEVTQTPSHQVTQMGQEVILRCVPISNHLYFYWYRQILGQKVEFLVSFYNNEISEKSEIFDDQFSVERPDGSNFTLKIRSTKLEDSAMYFCASRDRGYEQYFGPGTRLTVT.

The chain joins TRBV7-9 to TRBJ1-1, with D maybe TRBD1 (5 bases). Germline V gives CDR1 SEHNR, CDR2 FQNEAQ (reference sequence). The CDR3 covers 16 residues. The ends were cut back, 6 bases at V and 2 bases at J, with 19 bases in the middle. This chain's CDR3 is CASSTPLGVVNTEAFF. Written as DNA, the CDR3 is TGTGCCAGCAGTACACCCCTAGGGGTCGTTAACACTGAAGCTTTCTTT.

The chain uses TRBV2 and TRBJ1-1; D not certain. The CDR3 is 16 residues long. V was clipped by 6 bases and J by 10 bases, with 27 bases between them. Germline-derived CDR1 and CDR2 are SNHLY and FYNNEI. This chain's CDR3 is CASRDVASGTAKRAFF. The CDR3 nucleotides read TGTGCCAGCAGAGACGTAGCCTCGGGAACCGCTAAAAGAGCTTTCTTT.

This chain connects TRBV20-1 to TRBJ1-5; no definite D call. The V end lost 3 bases, the J end lost 4 bases, and 7 bases lay between the germline ends. Germline V gene data show CDR1 as DFQATT and CDR2 as SNEGSKA (reference sequence). CDR3 length: 12 amino acids. The CDR3 nucleotides are TGCAGTGCTAGTACCAGGAATCAGCCCCAGCATTTT. Translating gives CSASTRNQPQHF.